This T cell receptor (beta chain) was retrieved from a study of T-cell memory formation after mild COVID-19 (dated by TCRdb to the early 2020s). In terms of the full investigation: TCR sequence clusters from the two donors were largely donor specific. In a couple of donors, T-cell clones that expanded and contracted after mild COVID-19 were followed by sequencing TCRalpha and TCRbeta repertoires longitudinally. The cohort comprised two young, previously healthy adult volunteers, one female and one male.

The germline V gene yields SGHRS for CDR1 and YFSETQ for CDR2. The CDR3 covers 15 residues, taking in both the cysteine and the phenylalanine. The kept DNA is CDR3 alone, 45 bases in frame from the first base. From V the trimming removes 4 bases and from J it removes 3 bases, while the gene matches leave 6 bases of the junction unaccounted for. Sequencing used an Illumina NovaSeq 6000. TCRalpha and TCRbeta cDNA libraries were built by 5'RACE with constant-segment primers, adding sample barcodes and unique molecular identifiers. Trizol reagent was used to extract RNA from every sample. Libraries were amplified in two PCR steps, with a second sample barcode and Illumina TruSeq adapters added in the second step. Libraries were sequenced on an Illumina NovaSeq with 2 x 150 bp paired-end reads. For the original study's pipeline: Demultiplexing of reads and collapsing into UMI-guided consensus sequences were performed with migec v1.2.7. Using mixcr v2.1.11, the UMI consensuses were aligned to TRA and TRB V and J templates and assembled into clonotypes. A clonotype was counted as expanded or contracted only when both edgeR and NoisET called the clonotype significant, with the noise models trained on biological replicates. For edgeR calls, a false discovery rate-adjusted p below 0.01 and a log2 fold-change threshold of 1 were applied. As an exploratory analysis of dynamics, max-normalized trajectories of the 1000 most abundant clonotypes were examined with PCA combined with hierarchical clustering. Separately sequenced CD4+ and CD8+ repertoires were used to assign a CD4 or CD8 phenotype to each responding clone. TCRdb took the public reads, trimmed them with fastp at Q25, ran MiXCR for clone calling and kept in-frame beta chains. Each CDR3 protein appears once, grouped with its most common genes and DNA. TCRdb's processing, not the study's, gives the V and J calls here. This sample gives fewer than 450,000 distinct CDR3 sequences in total; approximately 25% of them show up just once. The ten largest clones represent around 8.7% of the sample.

Here is what the overall study found, with its caveats: SARS-CoV-2 specificity of the second-wave clones peaking on day 37 was not confirmed. Some responding clones were found in pre-infection memory, which suggests that pre-existing cross-reactive memory T cells took part in the SARS-CoV-2 response. From day 15 to 85, contracting clones showed balanced CD4/CD8 phenotypes, whereas a second wave of clones that expanded from day 15 to 37 leaned towards CD4+. The study covered only two mild cases, and larger cohorts including severe cases with pre-infection samples were considered necessary. Contracting CD4+ clones turned up mainly in the CM and EM memory subsets, whereas EMRA was where CD8+ clones were enriched.

The sample holds a few counts of this clonotype. Its binding antigen is unknown. Per-base quality was not reported, and no clone a single base away is much larger than it. Ficoll-Paque density gradient centrifugation was the method used to isolate PBMCs. The specimen was PBMCs or a T cell subset sorted from them (not recorded which). The TCR originated in an adult woman who had mild COVID-19 (a few samples of this study predate the infection). The sample titles of this study are shuffled in the database, so cell type and time point are left out; the donor was told from shared clones. The sequence joins TRBV5-1 to TRBJ1-5, with TRBD1 matching 8 junction bases. The CDR3 loop reads CASSPAGQDNQPQHF. The sequence in DNA is TGCGCCAGCAGCCCTGCGGGACAGGACAATCAGCCCCAGCATTTT. This CDR3, with the reference TRBV5-1 and TRBJ1-5 proteins standing in past its ends, gives the full variable domain KAGVTQTPRYLIKTRGQQVTLSCSPISGHRSVSWYQQTPGQGLQFLFEYFSETQRNKGNFPGRFSGRQFSNSRSEMNVSTLELGDSALYLCASSPAGQDNQPQHFGDGTRLSIL.